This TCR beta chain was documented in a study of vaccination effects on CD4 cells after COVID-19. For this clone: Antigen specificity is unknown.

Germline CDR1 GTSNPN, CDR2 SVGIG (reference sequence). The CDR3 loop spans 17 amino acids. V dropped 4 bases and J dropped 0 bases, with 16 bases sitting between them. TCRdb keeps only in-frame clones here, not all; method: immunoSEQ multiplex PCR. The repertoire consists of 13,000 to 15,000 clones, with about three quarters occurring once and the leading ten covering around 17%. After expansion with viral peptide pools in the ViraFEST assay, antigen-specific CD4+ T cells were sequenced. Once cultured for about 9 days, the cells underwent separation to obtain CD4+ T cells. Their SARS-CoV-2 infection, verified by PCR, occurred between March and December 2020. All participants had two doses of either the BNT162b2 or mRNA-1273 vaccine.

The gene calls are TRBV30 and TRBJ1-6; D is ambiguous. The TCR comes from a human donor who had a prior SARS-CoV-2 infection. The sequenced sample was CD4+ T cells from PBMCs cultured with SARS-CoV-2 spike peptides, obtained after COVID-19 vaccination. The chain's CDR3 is CAWTEWVPDSYNSPLHF. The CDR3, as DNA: TGTGCCTGGACTGAATGGGTCCCGGACTCCTATAATTCACCCCTCCACTTT.